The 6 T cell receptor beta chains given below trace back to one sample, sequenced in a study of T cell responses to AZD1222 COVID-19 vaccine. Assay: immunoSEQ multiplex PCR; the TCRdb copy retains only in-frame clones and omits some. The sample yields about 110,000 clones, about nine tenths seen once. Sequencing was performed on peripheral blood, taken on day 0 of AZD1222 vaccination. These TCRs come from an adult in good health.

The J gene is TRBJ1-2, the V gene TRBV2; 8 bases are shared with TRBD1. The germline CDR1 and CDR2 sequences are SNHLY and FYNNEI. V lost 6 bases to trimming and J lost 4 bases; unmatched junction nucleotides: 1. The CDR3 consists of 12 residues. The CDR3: CASSGTGYGYTF. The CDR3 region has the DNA TGTGCCAGCAGCGGGACAGGCTATGGCTACACCTTC.

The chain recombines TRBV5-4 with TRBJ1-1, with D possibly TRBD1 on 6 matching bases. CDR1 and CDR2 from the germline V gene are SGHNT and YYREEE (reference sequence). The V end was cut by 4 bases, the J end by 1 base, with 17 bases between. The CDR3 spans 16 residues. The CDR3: CASSPGGAKGNTEAFF. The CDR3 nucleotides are TGTGCCAGCAGCCCGGGGGGGGCTAAGGGGAACACTGAAGCTTTCTTT.

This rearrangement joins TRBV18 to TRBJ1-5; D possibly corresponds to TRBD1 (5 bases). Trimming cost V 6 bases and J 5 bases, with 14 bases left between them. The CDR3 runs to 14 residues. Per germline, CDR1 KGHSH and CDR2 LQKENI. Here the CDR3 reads CASSDQGRDQPQHF. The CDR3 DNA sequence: TGTGCCAGCTCCGACCAGGGAAGGGATCAGCCCCAGCATTTT.

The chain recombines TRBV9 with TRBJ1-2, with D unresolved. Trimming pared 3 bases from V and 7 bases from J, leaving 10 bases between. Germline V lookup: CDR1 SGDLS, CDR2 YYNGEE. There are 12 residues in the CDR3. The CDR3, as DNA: TGTGCCAGCAGCGCAAGAGACGTTGGCTACACCTTC. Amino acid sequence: CASSARDVGYTF.

CDR3 sequence: CATVESGRYGYTF. The CDR3 DNA sequence: TGTGCCACTGTCGAGTCAGGGCGGTATGGCTACACCTTC. This rearrangement joins TRBV7-2 to TRBJ1-2, with D possibly TRBD1 on 5 matching bases. The CDR3 has 13 amino acids. The V gene lost 10 bases and the J gene lost 5 bases, with 17 bases spanning the gap. The germline V gene has CDR1 SGHTA and CDR2 FQGNSA.

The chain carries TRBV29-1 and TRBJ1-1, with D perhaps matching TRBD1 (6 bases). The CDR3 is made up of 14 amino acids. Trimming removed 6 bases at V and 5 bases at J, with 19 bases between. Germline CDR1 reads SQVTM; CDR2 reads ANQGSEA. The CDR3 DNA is TGCAGCGTCCGCGAAAAACAGGGAGGGACTGAAGCTTTCTTT. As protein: CSVREKQGGTEAFF.